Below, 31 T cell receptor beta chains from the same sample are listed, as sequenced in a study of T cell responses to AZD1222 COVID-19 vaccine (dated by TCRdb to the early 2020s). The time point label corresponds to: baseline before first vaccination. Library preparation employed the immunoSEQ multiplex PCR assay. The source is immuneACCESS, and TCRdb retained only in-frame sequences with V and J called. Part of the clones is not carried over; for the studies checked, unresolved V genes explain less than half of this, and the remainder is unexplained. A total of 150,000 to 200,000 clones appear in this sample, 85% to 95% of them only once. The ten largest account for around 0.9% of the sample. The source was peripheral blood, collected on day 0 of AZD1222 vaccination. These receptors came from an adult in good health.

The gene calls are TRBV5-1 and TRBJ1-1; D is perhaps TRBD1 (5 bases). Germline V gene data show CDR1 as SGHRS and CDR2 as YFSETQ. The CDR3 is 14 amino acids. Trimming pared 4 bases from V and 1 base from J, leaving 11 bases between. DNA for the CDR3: TGCGCCAGCAGCGCGACAGAGAAGAACACTGAAGCTTTCTTT. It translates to CASSATEKNTEAFF.

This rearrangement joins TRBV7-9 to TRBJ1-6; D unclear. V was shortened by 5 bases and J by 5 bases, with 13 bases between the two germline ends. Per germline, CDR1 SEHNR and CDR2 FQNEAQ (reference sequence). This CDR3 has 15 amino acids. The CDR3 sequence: CASSPEIGNNSPLHF. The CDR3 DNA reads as TGTGCCAGCAGCCCTGAAATAGGAAATAATTCACCCCTCCACTTT.

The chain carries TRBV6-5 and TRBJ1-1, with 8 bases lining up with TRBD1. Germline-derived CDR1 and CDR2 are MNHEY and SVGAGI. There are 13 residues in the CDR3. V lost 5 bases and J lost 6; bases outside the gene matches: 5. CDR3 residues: CASSTGGFAEAFF. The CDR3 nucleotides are TGTGCCAGCAGTACAGGGGGGTTCGCTGAAGCTTTCTTT.

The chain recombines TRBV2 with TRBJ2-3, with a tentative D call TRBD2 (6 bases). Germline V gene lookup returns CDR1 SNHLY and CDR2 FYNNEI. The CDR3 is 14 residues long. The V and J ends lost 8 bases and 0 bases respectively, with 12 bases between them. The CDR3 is CASLLGTSTDTQYF. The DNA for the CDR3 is TGTGCCAGCCTCCTAGGGACTAGCACAGATACGCAGTATTTT.

The CDR3 reads CASSYAPETQYF. CDR3 nucleotide sequence: TGTGCCAGCAGTTACGCCCCAGAGACCCAGTACTTC. The chain uses TRBV6-2 or TRBV6-3 and TRBJ2-5; D is ambiguous. Trimming cost V 2 bases and J 4 bases, with 5 bases left between them. Germline values: CDR1 MNHEY, CDR2 SVGEGT. This CDR3 comprises 12 residues.

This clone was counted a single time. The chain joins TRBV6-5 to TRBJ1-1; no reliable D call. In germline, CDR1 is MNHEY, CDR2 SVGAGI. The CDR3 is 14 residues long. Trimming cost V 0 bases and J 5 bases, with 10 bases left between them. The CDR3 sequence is CASSYSLSGTEAFF. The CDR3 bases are TGTGCCAGCAGTTACTCGCTTTCGGGGACTGAAGCTTTCTTT.

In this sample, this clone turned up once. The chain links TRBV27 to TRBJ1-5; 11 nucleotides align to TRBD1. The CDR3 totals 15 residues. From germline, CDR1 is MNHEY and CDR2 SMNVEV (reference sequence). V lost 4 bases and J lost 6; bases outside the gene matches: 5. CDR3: CASSSRTGGTQPQHF. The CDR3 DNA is TGTGCCAGCAGTTCCCGGACAGGGGGCACTCAGCCCCAGCATTTT.

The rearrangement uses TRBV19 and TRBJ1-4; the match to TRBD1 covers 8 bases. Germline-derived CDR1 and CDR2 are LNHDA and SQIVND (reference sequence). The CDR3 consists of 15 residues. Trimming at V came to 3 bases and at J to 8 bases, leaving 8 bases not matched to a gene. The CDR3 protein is CASSISGGVGEKLFF. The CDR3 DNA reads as TGTGCCAGTAGTATTTCAGGGGGCGTAGGCGAAAAACTGTTTTTT. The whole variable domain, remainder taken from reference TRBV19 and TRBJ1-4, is DGGITQSPKYLFRKEGQNVTLSCEQNLNHDAMYWYRQDPGQGLRLIYYSQIVNDFQKGDIAEGYSVSREKKESFPLTVTSAQKNPTAFYLCASSISGGVGEKLFFGSGTQLSVL.

CDR3 sequence (DNA): TGTGCCACCAGTGATACGAACACCGGGGAGCTGTTTTTT. Amino acid sequence: CATSDTNTGELFF. The chain couples TRBV24-1 to TRBJ2-2, with no clear D. Trimming removed 3 bases at V and 0 bases at J, with 1 base between. The CDR3 sequence is 13 residues long. Germline values: CDR1 KGHDR, CDR2 SFDVKD.

CDR3: CASSLGIDGAGELFF. CDR3 bases: TGTGCCAGCAGCTTAGGAATCGACGGTGCCGGGGAGCTGTTTTTT. J is TRBJ2-2 and V is TRBV7-9, with D unresolved. The CDR3 has 15 residues. Germline lookup yields CDR1 SEHNR and CDR2 FQNEAQ (reference sequence). V lost 1 base, J lost 6 bases, and 12 bases lay in between.

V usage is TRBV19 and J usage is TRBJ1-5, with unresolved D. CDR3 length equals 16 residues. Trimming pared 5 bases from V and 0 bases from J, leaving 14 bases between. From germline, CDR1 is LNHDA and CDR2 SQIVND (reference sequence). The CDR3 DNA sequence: TGTGCCAGTAGTCCACGCCCGACGGATAGCAATCAGCCCCAGCATTTT. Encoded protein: CASSPRPTDSNQPQHF. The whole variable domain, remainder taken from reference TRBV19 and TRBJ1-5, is DGGITQSPKYLFRKEGQNVTLSCEQNLNHDAMYWYRQDPGQGLRLIYYSQIVNDFQKGDIAEGYSVSREKKESFPLTVTSAQKNPTAFYLCASSPRPTDSNQPQHFGDGTRLSIL.

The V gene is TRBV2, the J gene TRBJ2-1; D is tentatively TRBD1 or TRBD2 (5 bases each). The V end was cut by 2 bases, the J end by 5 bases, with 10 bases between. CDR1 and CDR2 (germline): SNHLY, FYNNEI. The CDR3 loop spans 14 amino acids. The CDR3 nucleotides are TGTGCCAGCAGTGAACGGGGACCGGACAATGAGCAGTTCTTC. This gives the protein CASSERGPDNEQFF. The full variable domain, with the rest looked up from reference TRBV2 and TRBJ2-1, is EPEVTQTPSHQVTQMGQEVILRCVPISNHLYFYWYRQILGQKVEFLVSFYNNEISEKSEIFDDQFSVERPDGSNFTLKIRSTKLEDSAMYFCASSERGPDNEQFFGPGTRLTVL.

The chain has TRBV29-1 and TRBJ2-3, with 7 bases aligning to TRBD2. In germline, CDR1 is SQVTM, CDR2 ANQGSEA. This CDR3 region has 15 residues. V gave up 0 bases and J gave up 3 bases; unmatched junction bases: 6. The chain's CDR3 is CSVEDPKAGTDTQYF. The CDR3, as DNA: TGCAGCGTTGAAGATCCAAAAGCGGGAACAGATACGCAGTATTTT.

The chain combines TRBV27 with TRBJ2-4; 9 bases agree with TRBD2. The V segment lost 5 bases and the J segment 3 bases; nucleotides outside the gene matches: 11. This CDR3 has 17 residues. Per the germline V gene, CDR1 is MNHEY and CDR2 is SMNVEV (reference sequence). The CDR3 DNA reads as TGTGCCAGCAGTCAAACGGGACTAGCAGACCGCAAAAACATTCAGTACTTC. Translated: CASSQTGLADRKNIQYF.

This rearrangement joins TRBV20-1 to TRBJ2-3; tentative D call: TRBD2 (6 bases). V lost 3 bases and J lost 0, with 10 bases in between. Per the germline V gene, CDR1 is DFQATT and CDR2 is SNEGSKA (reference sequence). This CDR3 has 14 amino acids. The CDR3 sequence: CSASRRGSTDTQYF. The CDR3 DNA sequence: TGCAGTGCTAGTCGGCGGGGAAGCACAGATACGCAGTATTTT.

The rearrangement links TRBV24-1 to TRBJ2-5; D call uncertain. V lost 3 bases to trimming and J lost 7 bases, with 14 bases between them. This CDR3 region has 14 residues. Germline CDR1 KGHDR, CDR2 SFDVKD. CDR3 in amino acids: CATSDDQEPRTQYF. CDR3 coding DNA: TGTGCCACCAGTGATGATCAAGAGCCCCGGACCCAGTACTTC.

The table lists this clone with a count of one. The CDR3 reads CASTSRDRVRDYGYTF. CDR3 nucleotide sequence: TGTGCCAGCACCTCCCGGGACAGGGTTCGGGACTATGGCTACACCTTC. The chain uses TRBV5-4 and TRBJ1-2; 9 bases line up with TRBD1. The CDR3 length is 16 residues. The V gene's germline CDR1 is SGHNT and CDR2 YYREEE (reference sequence). J lost 3 bases, V lost 6 bases, and 12 bases had no gene match.

In DNA form, the CDR3 reads TGTGCCAGCAGCTTAGGGCCCTCCTCTGGAAGTTCACCCCTCCACTTT. It translates to CASSLGPSSGSSPLHF. This chain uses TRBV7-3 with TRBJ1-6; D is unclear. The CDR3 has 16 residues. Trimming took 2 bases from V and 9 from J, leaving 17 bases between them. In germline, CDR1 is SGHTA, CDR2 FQGTGA. Using reference TRBV7-3 and TRBJ1-6 for the parts outside the CDR3, the full variable domain is GAGVSQTPSNKVTEKGKYVELRCDPISGHTALYWYRQSLGQGPEFLIYFQGTGAADDSGLPNDRFFAVRPEGSVSTLKIQRTERGDSAVYLCASSLGPSSGSSPLHFGNGTRLTVT.

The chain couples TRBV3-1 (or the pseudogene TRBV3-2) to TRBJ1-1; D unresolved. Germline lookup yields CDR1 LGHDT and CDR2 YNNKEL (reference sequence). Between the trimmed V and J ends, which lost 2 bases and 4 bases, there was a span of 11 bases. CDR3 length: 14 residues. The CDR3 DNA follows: TGTGCCAGCAGCCAAAGAGCTGAGGGCACTGAAGCTTTCTTT. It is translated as CASSQRAEGTEAFF.

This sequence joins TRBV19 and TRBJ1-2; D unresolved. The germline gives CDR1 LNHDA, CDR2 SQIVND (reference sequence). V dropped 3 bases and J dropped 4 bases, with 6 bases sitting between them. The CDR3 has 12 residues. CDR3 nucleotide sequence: TGTGCCAGTAGTATCACTGGCTATGGCTACACCTTC. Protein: CASSITGYGYTF.

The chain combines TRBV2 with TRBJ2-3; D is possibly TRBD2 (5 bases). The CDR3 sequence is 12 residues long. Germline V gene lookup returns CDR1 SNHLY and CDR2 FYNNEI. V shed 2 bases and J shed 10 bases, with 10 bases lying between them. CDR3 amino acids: CASSESRGSQYF. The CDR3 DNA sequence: TGTGCCAGCAGTGAAAGTCGGGGTTCGCAGTATTTT.

The CDR3, as DNA: TGCGCCAGCAGCCAAGAACTGGGTTATGGCTACACCTTC. Translation gives CASSQELGYGYTF. The V gene is TRBV4-3, the J gene TRBJ1-2; D call uncertain. The V gene lost 0 bases and the J gene lost 5 bases, with 7 bases spanning the gap. The CDR3 runs to 13 residues. CDR1 and CDR2 from the germline V gene are LGHNA and YSLEER.

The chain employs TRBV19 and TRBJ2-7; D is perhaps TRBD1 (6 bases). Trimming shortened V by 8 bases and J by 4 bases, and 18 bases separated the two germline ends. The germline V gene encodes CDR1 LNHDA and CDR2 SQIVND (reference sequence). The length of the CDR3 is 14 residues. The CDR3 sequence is CASGIGGNSYEQYF. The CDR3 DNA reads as TGTGCCAGTGGGATAGGGGGTAATTCATACGAGCAGTACTTC.

The CDR3, as DNA: TGTGCCAGCAGCTTAGCGAGCAGGCCCCTCCACTTT. Translating it yields CASSLASRPLHF. The chain is built from TRBV7-9 and TRBJ1-6; D remains ambiguous. The CDR3 consists of 12 residues. Trimming removed 0 bases at V and 13 bases at J, with 7 bases between. The germline gives CDR1 SEHNR, CDR2 FQNEAQ (reference sequence).

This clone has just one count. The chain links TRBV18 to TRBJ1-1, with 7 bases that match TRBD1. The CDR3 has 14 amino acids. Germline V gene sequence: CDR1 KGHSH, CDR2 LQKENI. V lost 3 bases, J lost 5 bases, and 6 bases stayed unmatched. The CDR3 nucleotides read TGTGCCAGCTCACCGGCAGGGGGAGAAACTGAAGCTTTCTTT. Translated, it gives CASSPAGGETEAFF.

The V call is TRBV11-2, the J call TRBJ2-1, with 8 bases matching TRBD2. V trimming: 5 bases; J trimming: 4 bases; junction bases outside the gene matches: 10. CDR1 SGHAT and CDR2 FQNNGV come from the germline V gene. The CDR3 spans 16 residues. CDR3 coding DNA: TGTGCCAGCAGCCAGAACCGACTAGCGCGTTACAATGAGCAGTTCTTC. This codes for CASSQNRLARYNEQFF.

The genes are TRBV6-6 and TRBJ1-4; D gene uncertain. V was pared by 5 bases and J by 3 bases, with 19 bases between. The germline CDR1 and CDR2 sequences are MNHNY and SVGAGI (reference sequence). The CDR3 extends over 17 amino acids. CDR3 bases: TGTGCCAGCAGTCAAAGTTACGGGTGGGCCGCTAATGAAAAACTGTTTTTT. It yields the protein CASSQSYGWAANEKLFF.

The CDR3 is CASSVGRDSNQPQHF. The CDR3 nucleotides are TGTGCCAGCAGCGTAGGTAGGGACAGCAATCAGCCCCAGCATTTT. J is TRBJ1-5 and V is TRBV9; TRBD1 is a possible D gene (5 bases). V was trimmed by 0 bases and J by 1 base, leaving 8 bases between them. Germline V gene data show CDR1 as SGDLS and CDR2 as YYNGEE. The CDR3 extends over 15 amino acids.

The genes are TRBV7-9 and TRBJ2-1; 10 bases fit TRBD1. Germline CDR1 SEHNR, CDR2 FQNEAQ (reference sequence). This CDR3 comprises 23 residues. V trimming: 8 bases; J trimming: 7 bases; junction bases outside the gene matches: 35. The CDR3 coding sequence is TGTGCCAGCGGCAACCGGGACAGGGGCCATTACGAGCTCCCTATTCTAGAGAAAAATGAGCAGTTCTTC. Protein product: CASGNRDRGHYELPILEKNEQFF.

The CDR3 loop reads CASSSAGTIGYTF. The DNA for the CDR3 is TGTGCCAGCAGTTCGGCAGGGACGATTGGCTACACCTTC. The chain has TRBV28 and TRBJ1-2, with D possibly TRBD1 on 5 matching bases. Germline V gene sequence: CDR1 MDHEN, CDR2 SYDVKM. The V end lost 4 bases, the J end lost 7 bases, and 13 bases lay between the germline ends. This CDR3 is built from 13 residues.

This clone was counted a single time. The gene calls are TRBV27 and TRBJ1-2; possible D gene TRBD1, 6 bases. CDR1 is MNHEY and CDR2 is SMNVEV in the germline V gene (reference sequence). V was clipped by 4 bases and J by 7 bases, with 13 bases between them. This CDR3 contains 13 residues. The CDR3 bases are TGTGCCAGCAGTTCACCGACAGGTTCTGGCTACACCTTC. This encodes CASSSPTGSGYTF.